This T cell receptor (beta chain) appears in the sequencing data of a study of a mutant IDH1 vaccine in newly diagnosed glioma. Study context: Vaccination followed radiotherapy alone by 4-6 weeks, or accompanied temozolomide cycles. Study-level points and caveats: Pseudoprogression apparently tracked independently of changes in top peripheral T cell clonotypes. Vaccination induced immune responses in 85% to 95% of patients.

Libraries were prepared by immunoSEQ multiplex PCR; TCRdb keeps only in-frame clonotypes and omits some of them. The data hold about 56,000 clones, with about 90% observed a single time. Germline V gene lookup returns CDR1 SQVTM and CDR2 ANQGSEA. The CDR3 is made up of 12 amino acids. V lost 0 bases and J lost 6, with 6 bases in between. With regard to this clone: Its antigen is not known.

Noted time point: week 23, last vaccination. Doses comprised 300 ug of mutant IDH1 20-mer peptide each, plus topical imiquimod. Sample: PBMCs, taken from a glioma patient whose treatment included an IDH1 peptide vaccine. The chain couples TRBV29-1 to TRBJ1-5; D gene ambiguous. The receptor's source is a man aged 40-49 years with glioma. The chain's CDR3 is CSVEDLGQPQHF. The CDR3 DNA reads TGCAGCGTTGAAGATCTCGGTCAGCCCCAGCATTTT. The full variable domain, completed using reference TRBV29-1 and TRBJ1-5, is SAVISQKPSRDICQRGTSLTIQCQVDSQVTMMFWYRQQPGQSLTLIATANQGSEATYESGFVIDKFPISRPNLTFSTLTVSNMSPEDSSIYLCSVEDLGQPQHFGDGTRLSIL.